The source of this TCR beta chain is a study of shared clonotypes between healthy human individuals. Whole-study findings and limits: Inspection by rarefaction showed sorted-subset sequencing to be incomplete despite large depth.

CD4+ cells underwent separation, giving CD45RA+ naive and CD45RA-negative memory subsets. Comments on this clone: Its cognate antigen is unknown.

Clones were read by immunoSEQ multiplex PCR, and TCRdb kept only the in-frame ones, dropping some. The sample includes about 1.1 million clones, about 84% seen only once; the top ten take roughly 0.57%. The TCR comes from a man between 18 and 35 years old in good health. Some clones in this sample may be carry-over from other donors' samples. Sequencing used memory CD4+ T cells from PBMCs. Sample subset: CD45RA-negative fraction.

The CDR3 region is CASTGTSGVGEQFF. The CDR3 DNA is TGTGCCAGCACTGGGACTAGCGGGGTTGGAGAGCAGTTCTTC. The gene calls are TRBV2 and TRBJ2-1; TRBD2 aligns across 13 bases. Trimming cost V 7 bases and J 10 bases; bases outside gene matches: 7. CDR1 is SNHLY, CDR2 FYNNEI, per germline. The CDR3 runs to 14 residues.